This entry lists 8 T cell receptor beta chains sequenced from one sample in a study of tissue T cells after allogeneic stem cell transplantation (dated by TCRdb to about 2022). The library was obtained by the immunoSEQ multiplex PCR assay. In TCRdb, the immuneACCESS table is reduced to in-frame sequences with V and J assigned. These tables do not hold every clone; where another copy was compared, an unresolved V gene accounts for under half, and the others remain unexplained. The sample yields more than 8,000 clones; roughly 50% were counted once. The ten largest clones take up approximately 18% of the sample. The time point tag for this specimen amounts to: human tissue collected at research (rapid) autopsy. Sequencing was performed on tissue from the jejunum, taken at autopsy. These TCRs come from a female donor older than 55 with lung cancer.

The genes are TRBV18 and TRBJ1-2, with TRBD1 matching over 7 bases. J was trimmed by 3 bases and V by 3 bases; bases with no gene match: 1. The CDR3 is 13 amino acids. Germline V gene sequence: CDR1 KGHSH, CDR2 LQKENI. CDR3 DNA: TGTGCCAGCTCACCGCAGGGGGACTATGGCTACACCTTC. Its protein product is CASSPQGDYGYTF.

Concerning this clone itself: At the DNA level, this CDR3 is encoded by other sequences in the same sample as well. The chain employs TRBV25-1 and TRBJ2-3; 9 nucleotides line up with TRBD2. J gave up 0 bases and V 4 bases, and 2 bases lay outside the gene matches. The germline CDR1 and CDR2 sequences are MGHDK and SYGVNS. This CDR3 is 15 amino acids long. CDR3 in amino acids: CASSGAGGSTDTQYF. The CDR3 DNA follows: TGTGCCAGCAGTGGAGCGGGGGGAAGCACAGATACGCAGTATTTT.

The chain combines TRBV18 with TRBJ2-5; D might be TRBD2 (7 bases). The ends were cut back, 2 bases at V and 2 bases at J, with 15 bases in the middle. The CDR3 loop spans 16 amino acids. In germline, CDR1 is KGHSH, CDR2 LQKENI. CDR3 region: CASSPGGGPPQETQYF. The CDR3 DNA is TGTGCCAGCTCACCAGGGGGGGGCCCCCCACAAGAGACCCAGTACTTC.

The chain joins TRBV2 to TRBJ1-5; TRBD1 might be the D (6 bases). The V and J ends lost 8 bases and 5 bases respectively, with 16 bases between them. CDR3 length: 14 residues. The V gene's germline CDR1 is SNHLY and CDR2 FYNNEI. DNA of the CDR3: TGTGCCAGCCGGATCGGGGGGCCGGATCAGCCCCAGCATTTT. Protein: CASRIGGPDQPQHF.

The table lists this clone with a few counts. The CDR3 region is CASTNLAGAGHEQFF. In DNA form, the CDR3 reads TGTGCCAGCACCAATCTAGCGGGAGCGGGACATGAGCAGTTCTTC. The J gene is TRBJ2-1, the V gene TRBV6-5; 10 bases are shared with TRBD2. This CDR3 is built from 15 residues. J gave up 8 bases and V 7 bases, and 11 bases lay outside the gene matches. Germline V CDR1 and CDR2: MNHEY, SVGAGI.

This CDR3 reads CASSFGNTEAFF. The CDR3 DNA sequence: TGTGCCAGCAGTTTTGGAAACACTGAAGCTTTCTTT. The chain uses TRBV6-2 or TRBV6-3 and TRBJ1-1; no definite D call. Trimming removed 4 bases from V and 2 bases from J, with 5 bases in between. This CDR3 spans 12 amino acids. CDR1 MNHEY and CDR2 SVGEGT come from the germline V gene.

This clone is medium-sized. In DNA form, the CDR3 reads TGTGCCAGCCACAAACCCCAGGGGGAAGATACGCAGTATTTT. It encodes CASHKPQGEDTQYF. The V call is TRBV7-9, the J call TRBJ2-3; 7 bases are shared with TRBD1. V dropped 8 bases and J dropped 5; count of bases not matched to a gene: 10. This CDR3 is 14 amino acids long. The germline gives CDR1 SEHNR, CDR2 FQNEAQ (reference sequence).

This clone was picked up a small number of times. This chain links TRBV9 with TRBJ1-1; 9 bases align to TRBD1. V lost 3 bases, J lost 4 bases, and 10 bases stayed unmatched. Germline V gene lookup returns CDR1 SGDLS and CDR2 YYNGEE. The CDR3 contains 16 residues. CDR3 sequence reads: CASSAGTGPAGTEAFF. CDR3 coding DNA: TGTGCCAGCAGCGCTGGGACAGGGCCCGCAGGCACTGAAGCTTTCTTT.